A selection of T cell receptor beta chains follows, all from one sample in a study of blood T cell repertoires in COVID-19. Profiling relied on immunoSEQ multiplex PCR, and the TCRdb table lists in-frame clones only, not all of them. The repertoire has approximately 160,000 clones, roughly 84% of them found once; the top ten carry roughly 7%. The sequenced material came from peripheral blood. These receptors came from a man between 50 and 59 years old with active or convalescent COVID-19. Both conserved end residues are part of each CDR3. A D gene is named only where the DNA matches it firmly. Where a row states a size, it is once, few, many or the class of an expanded clone; other rows omit it.

clone size	D gene	V gene	J gene	CDR3 protein	CDR3 DNA
-	TRBD1	TRBV6-1	TRBJ1-5	CASSEADRTGYQPQHF	TGTGCCAGCAGTGAAGCAGATAGGACAGGGTATCAGCCCCAGCATTTT
-	-	TRBV27	TRBJ2-1	CASSLDRGNYNEQFF	TGTGCCAGCAGTTTAGATCGGGGTAATTACAATGAGCAGTTCTTC
-	-	TRBV7-3	TRBJ2-1	CASSLRTSSYNEQFF	TGTGCCAGCAGCTTAAGAACGAGCTCCTACAATGAGCAGTTCTTC
-	-	TRBV6-1	TRBJ1-2	CASREGAGHYTF	TGTGCCAGCAGAGAAGGGGCGGGTCACTACACCTTC
-	-	TRBV5-4	TRBJ2-2	CASSLAVGLTGELFF	TGTGCCAGCAGCTTGGCGGTTGGGCTGACCGGGGAGCTGTTTTTT
few	TRBD1	TRBV2	TRBJ1-3	CASSSTTQWTGGNTIYF	TGTGCCAGCAGTTCCACCACTCAGTGGACAGGGGGAAACACCATATATTTT
-	-	TRBV6-5	TRBJ1-2	CASSRGGGPYYGYTF	TGTGCCAGCAGTCGCGGGGGAGGCCCTTACTATGGCTACACCTTC
-	-	TRBV5-6	TRBJ2-1	CASSRVGGGSYNEQFF	TGTGCCAGCAGCCGGGTAGGTGGAGGTTCCTACAATGAGCAGTTCTTC
-	TRBD1	TRBV7-2	TRBJ1-3	CASSPQLGTATSGNTIYF	TGTGCCAGCAGCCCCCAACTCGGGACAGCCACCTCTGGAAACACCATATATTTT
once	-	TRBV6-5	TRBJ1-6	CASSYSVGSPLHF	TGTGCCAGCAGTTACTCGGTCGGTTCACCCCTCCACTTT
-	-	TRBV28	TRBJ1-2	CASSLGQGNGYTF	TGTGCCAGCAGTTTAGGGCAGGGCAATGGCTACACCTTC
-	-	TRBV29-1	TRBJ1-1	CSVGQVGTEAFF	TGCAGCGTAGGTCAGGTGGGCACTGAAGCTTTCTTT
-	-	TRBV6-2/TRBV6-3	TRBJ1-5	CASSRVSNQPQHF	TGTGCCAGCAGTCGGGTGAGCAATCAGCCCCAGCATTTT
-	TRBD1	TRBV24-1	TRBJ2-7	CATSDWGQGNSYEQYF	TGTGCCACCAGTGATTGGGGACAGGGGAATTCCTACGAGCAGTACTTC
-	TRBD2	TRBV27	TRBJ2-3	CASSSGTRFDTQYF	TGTGCCAGCAGTTCAGGGACTAGGTTCGATACGCAGTATTTT
-	-	TRBV7-2	TRBJ2-7	CASRESSGAYEQYF	TGTGCCAGTCGCGAGAGCAGTGGAGCCTACGAGCAGTACTTC
-	-	TRBV4-1	TRBJ1-4	CASSQDGTGREKLFF	TGCGCCAGCAGCCAAGATGGGACTGGACGTGAAAAACTGTTTTTT
-	-	TRBV29-1	TRBJ1-2	CSVENGGFGYTF	TGCAGCGTTGAAAACGGGGGGTTTGGCTACACCTTC
-	-	TRBV5-4	TRBJ2-7	CASSSPGLLEQYF	TGTGCCAGCAGCTCCCCCGGGTTGCTAGAGCAGTACTTC